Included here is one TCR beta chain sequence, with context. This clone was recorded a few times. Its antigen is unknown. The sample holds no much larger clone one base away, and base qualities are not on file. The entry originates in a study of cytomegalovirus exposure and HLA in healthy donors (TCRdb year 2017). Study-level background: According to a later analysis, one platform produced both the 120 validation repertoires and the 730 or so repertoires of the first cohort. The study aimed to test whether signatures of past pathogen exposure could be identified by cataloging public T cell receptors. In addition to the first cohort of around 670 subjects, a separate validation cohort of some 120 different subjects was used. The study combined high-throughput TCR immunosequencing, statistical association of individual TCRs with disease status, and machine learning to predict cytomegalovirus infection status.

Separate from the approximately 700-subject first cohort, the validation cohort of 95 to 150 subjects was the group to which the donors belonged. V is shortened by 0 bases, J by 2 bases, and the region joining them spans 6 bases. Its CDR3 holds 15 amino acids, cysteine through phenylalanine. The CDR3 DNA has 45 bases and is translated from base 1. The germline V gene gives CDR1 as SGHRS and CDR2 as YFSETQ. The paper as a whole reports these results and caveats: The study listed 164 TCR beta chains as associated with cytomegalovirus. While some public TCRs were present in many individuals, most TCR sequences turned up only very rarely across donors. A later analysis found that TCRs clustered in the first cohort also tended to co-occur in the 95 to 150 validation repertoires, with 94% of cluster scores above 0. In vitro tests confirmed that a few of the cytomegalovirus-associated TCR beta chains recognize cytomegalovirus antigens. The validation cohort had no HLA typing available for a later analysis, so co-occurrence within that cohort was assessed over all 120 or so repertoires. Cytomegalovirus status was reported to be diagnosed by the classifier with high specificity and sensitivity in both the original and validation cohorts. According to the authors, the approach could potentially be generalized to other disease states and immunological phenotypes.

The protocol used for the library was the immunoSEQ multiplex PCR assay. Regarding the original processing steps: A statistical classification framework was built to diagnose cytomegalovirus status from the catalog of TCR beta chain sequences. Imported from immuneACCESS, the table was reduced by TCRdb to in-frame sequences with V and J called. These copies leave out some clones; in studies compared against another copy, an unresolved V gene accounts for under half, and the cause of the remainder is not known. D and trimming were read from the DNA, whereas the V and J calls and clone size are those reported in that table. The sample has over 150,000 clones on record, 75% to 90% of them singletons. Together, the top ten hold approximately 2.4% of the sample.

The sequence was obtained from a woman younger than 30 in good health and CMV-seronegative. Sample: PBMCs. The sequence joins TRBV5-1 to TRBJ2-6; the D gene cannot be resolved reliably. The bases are TGCGCCAGCAGCTTGGAGGAGACTGGGGCCAACGTCCTGACTTTC. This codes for CASSLEETGANVLTF.